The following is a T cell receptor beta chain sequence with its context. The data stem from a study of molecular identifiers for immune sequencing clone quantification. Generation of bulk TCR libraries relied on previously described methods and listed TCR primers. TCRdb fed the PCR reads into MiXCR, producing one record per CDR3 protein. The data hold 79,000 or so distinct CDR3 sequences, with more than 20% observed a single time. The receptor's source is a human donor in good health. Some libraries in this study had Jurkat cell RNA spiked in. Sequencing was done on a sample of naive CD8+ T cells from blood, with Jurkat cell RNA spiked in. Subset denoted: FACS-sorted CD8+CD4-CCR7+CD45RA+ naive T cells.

CDR3 nucleotides: TGTGCCAGCAGCTCCAGGACAAACCGGAACACTGAAGCTTTCTTT. This translates into CASSSRTNRNTEAFF. The chain employs TRBV11-2 and TRBJ1-1; D possibly corresponds to TRBD1 (5 bases). The ends were cut back, 4 bases at V and 1 base at J, with 13 bases in the middle. Germline V gene sequence: CDR1 SGHAT, CDR2 FQNNGV. This CDR3 comprises 15 residues. Full variable domain (missing parts from reference TRBV11-2 and TRBJ1-1): EAGVAQSPRYKIIEKRQSVAFWCNPISGHATLYWYQQILGQGPKLLIQFQNNGVVDDSQLPKDRFSAERLKGVDSTLKIQPAKLEDSAVYLCASSSRTNRNTEAFFGQGTRLTVV.